This T cell receptor beta chain is from a study of shared clonotypes between healthy human individuals. Remarks on this clone: What it binds is unknown.

Produced via immunoSEQ multiplex PCR; TCRdb's table is partial and in-frame only. The profile covers around 2.1 million clones, with around 95% appearing a single time and over 0.1% taken by the ten largest. Regarding the study as a whole: Although depth was large, rarefaction showed that sequencing of the sorted subsets was incomplete.

Sequencing was carried out using naive CD4+ T cells sorted from blood. Subset indicated: CD45RA+ positively selected. This clonotype originated in a man aged 18 to 30 in good health.

The CDR3 protein is CASSETGGTKGPQHF. The CDR3 nucleotides are TGTGCCAGCAGTGAAACGGGGGGAACGAAAGGGCCCCAGCATTTT. The V and J genes are TRBV2 and TRBJ1-5; tentative D call: TRBD1 (5 bases). V lost 2 bases and J lost 9, with 17 bases in between. The CDR3 extends over 15 amino acids. CDR1 is SNHLY and CDR2 is FYNNEI in the germline V gene.